What follows are 16 T cell receptor beta chains derived from one specimen sequenced in a study of blood T cell repertoires in COVID-19. The assay was immunoSEQ multiplex PCR, and TCRdb's table has in-frame clones only and misses some. The table records 250,000 to 300,000 clones, about 88% of them present only once. Source material: peripheral blood. Receptor source: a woman aged 70 to 79 with COVID-19, enrolled during active disease.

This clone was recorded at least ten times. This sequence joins TRBV5-8 and TRBJ1-6; TRBD1 agrees at 7 bases. V was pared by 5 bases and J by 8 bases, with 7 bases of the junction left unmatched. Germline V gene data show CDR1 as SGHTS and CDR2 as YDEGEE. This CDR3 region has 14 residues. Here the CDR3 DNA reads TGTGCCAGCAGTTCTGGACAGGCTGATTCACCCCTCCACTTT. Translating gives CASSSGQADSPLHF.

This clone was seen more than once but under ten times. The chain carries TRBV29-1 and TRBJ2-2, with a weak D call TRBD2 (5 bases). The V gene's germline CDR1 is SQVTM and CDR2 ANQGSEA. This CDR3 is built from 12 residues. The germline V and J ends were trimmed by 4 bases and 3 bases, with 6 bases remaining between them. The CDR3 reads CSVVRDTGELFF. The DNA for the CDR3 is TGCAGCGTTGTGAGGGACACCGGGGAGCTGTTTTTT.

This rearrangement joins TRBV29-1 to TRBJ2-3, with D possibly matching TRBD2 (7 bases). Germline V gene sequence: CDR1 SQVTM, CDR2 ANQGSEA. The CDR3 consists of 14 residues. Trimming left V 6 bases short and J 7 bases short, with 20 bases between. The CDR3 sequence: CSVSPAGAPNTQYF. The CDR3 nucleotides read TGCAGCGTATCCCCCGCGGGGGCCCCCAATACGCAGTATTTT.

The rearrangement uses TRBV29-1 and TRBJ2-1, with D perhaps matching TRBD2 (6 bases). Germline CDR1 SQVTM, CDR2 ANQGSEA. V was clipped by 6 bases and J by 12 bases, with 15 bases between them. The CDR3 spans 11 residues. In nucleotides, the CDR3 is TGCAGCGTCGGGACTCCTGAGAGGCAGTTCTTC. Its translation is CSVGTPERQFF.

V usage is TRBV27 and J usage is TRBJ1-1; D may be TRBD1 (5 bases). Trimming cost V 10 bases and J 2 bases, with 20 bases left between them. Germline V lookup: CDR1 MNHEY, CDR2 SMNVEV (reference sequence). The CDR3 is 15 amino acids. CDR3 DNA sequence: TGTGCCACAAAGGCAGGGAGGGTGGTAAACACTGAAGCTTTCTTT. Encoded protein: CATKAGRVVNTEAFF.

The J gene is TRBJ2-7, the V gene TRBV4-1, with 9 bases identical to TRBD1. Germline lookup yields CDR1 MGHRA and CDR2 YSYEKL. Trimming took 4 bases from V and 7 from J; bases not matched to a gene: 8. The CDR3 runs to 14 residues. CDR3 residues: CASSRPGQGWEQYF. DNA for the CDR3: TGCGCCAGCAGCCGCCCGGGACAGGGATGGGAGCAGTACTTC.

The genes are TRBV24-1 and TRBJ2-5; TRBD2 agrees at 8 bases. CDR1 is KGHDR and CDR2 is SFDVKD in the germline V gene. There are 14 residues in the CDR3. After removal of 3 bases from V and 4 bases from J, the junction contained 3 bases not matched to a gene. The CDR3 sequence: CATSDGTSIETQYF. The CDR3 nucleotides read TGTGCCACCAGTGATGGGACTAGTATAGAGACCCAGTACTTC.

The chain links TRBV14 to TRBJ2-2, with D unresolved. CDR1 and CDR2 (germline): SGHDN, FVKESK. Deletions cut 0 bases from V and 3 bases from J, with 11 bases between. This CDR3 region has 16 residues. CDR3 amino acids: CASSQDTPEYTGELFF. The CDR3, as DNA: TGTGCCAGCAGCCAAGATACTCCCGAATACACCGGGGAGCTGTTTTTT.

This clone showed up just once. The chain couples TRBV19 to TRBJ1-5; 7 bases fit TRBD1. The trim removed 0 bases at V and 4 bases at J, leaving 6 bases unmatched. Germline CDR1 LNHDA, CDR2 SQIVND (reference sequence). The CDR3 totals 16 residues. DNA for the CDR3: TGTGCCAGTAGTATAGAAGTACAGGGGATAAATCAGCCCCAGCATTTT. Translating it yields CASSIEVQGINQPQHF. Drawing the rest from reference TRBV19 and TRBJ1-5, the complete variable domain is DGGITQSPKYLFRKEGQNVTLSCEQNLNHDAMYWYRQDPGQGLRLIYYSQIVNDFQKGDIAEGYSVSREKKESFPLTVTSAQKNPTAFYLCASSIEVQGINQPQHFGDGTRLSIL.

CDR3 region: CASSFSRGGPETQYF. The CDR3 DNA reads as TGTGCCAGCAGCTTCTCTCGGGGGGGCCCCGAGACCCAGTACTTC. The J gene is TRBJ2-5, the V gene TRBV13; the match to TRBD2 covers 8 bases. The CDR3 loop spans 15 amino acids. V shed 3 bases, J shed 5 bases, and the junction held 8 bases outside the gene matches. Germline V gene sequence: CDR1 PRHDT, CDR2 FYEKMQ (reference sequence).

As regards this clone: This specimen includes other DNA sequences encoding the same CDR3. This chain links TRBV3-1 (or the pseudogene TRBV3-2) with TRBJ1-3, with D possibly matching TRBD1 (6 bases). The V gene's germline CDR1 is LGHDT and CDR2 YNNKEL (reference sequence). The CDR3 runs 14 residues. The V end was cut by 1 base, the J end by 4 bases, with 8 bases between. The CDR3 coding sequence is TGTGCCAGCAGCCAAGGAGGGACAGGAAACACCATATATTTT. Its translation: CASSQGGTGNTIYF.

The chain recombines TRBV5-1 with TRBJ1-3; 7 nucleotides align to TRBD1. V lost 5 bases to trimming and J lost 2 bases; unmatched junction nucleotides: 7. This CDR3 is 15 amino acids long. Germline V gene data show CDR1 as SGHRS and CDR2 as YFSETQ. The CDR3 DNA follows: TGCGCCAGCAGTCTTTCAGGGGGTACTGGAAACACCATATATTTT. Its translation: CASSLSGGTGNTIYF.

The rearrangement uses TRBV4-1 and TRBJ2-3; 8 positions agree with TRBD2. CDR3 length equals 16 residues. The junction had 8 bases not matched to a gene; V was cut back by 4 bases and J by 2 bases. Looked up from germline, CDR1 is MGHRA and CDR2 is YSYEKL. The CDR3 nucleotides are TGCGCCAGCAGCCGCACAGGGCGGGGGGCCACAGATACGCAGTATTTT. Protein: CASSRTGRGATDTQYF.

V is TRBV18 and J is TRBJ2-1; D possibly corresponds to TRBD2 (6 bases). This CDR3 is built from 15 residues. Trimming pared 6 bases from V and 5 bases from J, leaving 17 bases between. Germline assignment: CDR1 KGHSH and CDR2 LQKENI. The CDR3 DNA follows: TGTGCCAGCTCCCTGCTATGGGGGGATAACAATGAGCAGTTCTTC. Residues: CASSLLWGDNNEQFF.

The rearrangement uses TRBV7-9 and TRBJ2-7, with a weak D call TRBD2 (5 bases). CDR3 length: 13 residues. Trimming shortened V by 5 bases and J by 3 bases, and 11 bases separated the two germline ends. Germline lookup yields CDR1 SEHNR and CDR2 FQNEAQ (reference sequence). CDR3 amino acids: CASSPVGDYEQYF. In DNA, the CDR3 is TGTGCCAGCAGCCCCGTCGGGGACTACGAGCAGTACTTC.

The chain couples TRBV30 to TRBJ1-2; the D is unclear. Germline loops: CDR1 GTSNPN, CDR2 SVGIG (reference sequence). The CDR3 extends over 13 amino acids. V lost 1 base and J lost 2, with 8 bases in between. CDR3 sequence (DNA): TGTGCCTGGAGTGGCGGAAACAACTATGGCTACACCTTC. Amino acid sequence: CAWSGGNNYGYTF.